These T cell receptor beta chains were read from a single sample in a study of blood T cell repertoires in COVID-19. Here immunoSEQ multiplex PCR was the method, and the copy in TCRdb shows in-frame clones only, minus some. Of under 150,000 clones listed, more than 75% are singletons. The sample consisted of peripheral blood. These receptors originate from a human donor in a cohort sampled during active COVID-19. Both conserved end residues are trimmed from each CDR3.

>TRBV2
ATSSGPGTEAF
>TRBV28
ASSFPGTGPYEQY
>TRBV5-4
ASSLGGIAGNTIY
>TRBV5-1
ASSPSTDTQY
>TRBV28
ASSLRLAGRNEQF
>TRBV11-2
ASSLGLAGGPGTDTQY
>TRBV7-9
ASSHRDSATYNEQF
>TRBV18
ASSYRDSHEQY
>TRBV5-1
ASHSGTEPSGANVLT
>TRBV19
ASSIGTGFNEQF
>TRBV2
ASRADTHLSGNTIY
>TRBV5-1
ASSGSGVGTYNEQF
>TRBV7-2
ASSLEFGVQPQH
>TRBV6-4
ASSDSGGGSSTDTQY
>TRBV4-2
ASSQGEGLAGYEQF
>TRBV6-5
ASSRVMGNQPQH
>TRBV18
ASSPGGGGQETQY
>TRBV3-1/TRBV3-2
ASSQPGHNTDTQY
>TRBV28
ASSQSGTGSYEQY
>TRBV11-3
ASSPGTSGDNEQF
>TRBV28
ASSPPVNTEAF
>TRBV5-1
ASSLGDGEVAPLH
>TRBV6-5
ATASGSSNQPQH
>TRBV27
ASATGQGSLGYT
>TRBV9
ASSPSSDTQY
>TRBV27
ASSLSAYQPQH
>TRBV5-1
ASSLGDLNTGELF
>TRBV18
ASSPQNRPHLTYEEKLF
>TRBV11-2
ASSMSPSLEQY
>TRBV19
ASSITRGDQPQH
>TRBV29-1
SVEGSRDGYT
>TRBV20-1
SASRGTQETQY
>TRBV29-1
SVDLLAGSSYNEQF
>TRBV5-1
ASSLAGSGEYEQY
>TRBV28
ASSILSSGGANEQF
>TRBV4-1
ASSQGTGLVTEAF
>TRBV6-6
ASSFGTSGLYEQY
>TRBV4-2
ASSPSGGPRHEQF
>TRBV7-6
ASSLTARGRLSYEQY
>TRBV6-5
STAEGSANEKLF
>TRBV21-1
ASSKVEGDRGRVKQY
>TRBV28
ASSYATGGTYEQY
>TRBV15
ATSRAPPHTYEQY
>TRBV6-5
ASSTPGGTYNEQF
>TRBV27
ASSLNSRGDTQY
>TRBV12-3/TRBV12-4
ASSFSDYGYT
>TRBV11-3
ASSPGLAGGKSYEQY
>TRBV28
ASSLGTGRDIQY
>TRBV5-1
ASSFELSSYNEQF
>TRBV5-6
ASSLGLIEQF
>TRBV5-1
ASSTGQVLPRETQY
>TRBV3-1/TRBV3-2
ASRHTSGGSETQY
>TRBV5-6
ASRSITSRGDTSYEQY
>TRBV10-3
AISDSSYNEQF
>TRBV6-6
ASSPSGRALYTGELF
>TRBV23-1
ASSVETGGAGGYT
>TRBV28
ASSHAGGDEQY